The next 14 T cell receptor beta chains were all read from a single sample in a study of shared clonotypes between healthy human individuals. The assay was immunoSEQ multiplex PCR, and TCRdb's table has in-frame clones only and misses some. The table has over a million clones, more than 95% seen once. The sample taken for sequencing was naive CD4+ T cells sorted from blood. As for subset: CD45RA+ positively selected. These receptors all stem from a man aged 25-45 years in good health.

This chain links TRBV7-9 with TRBJ2-1, with 9 bases lining up with TRBD2. Germline CDR1 SEHNR, CDR2 FQNEAQ (reference sequence). The length of the CDR3 is 14 residues. V dropped 5 bases and J dropped 10; count of bases not matched to a gene: 9. CDR3 in DNA: TGTGCCAGCAGCGTTAGCGGGGGCGGAGAGGAGCAGTTCTTC. This translates into CASSVSGGGEEQFF.

The table lists this clone with a count of one. The chain couples TRBV18 to TRBJ1-3, with D hard to call. The CDR3 covers 16 residues. Per the germline V gene, CDR1 is KGHSH and CDR2 is LQKENI. The ends were cut back, 3 bases at V and 0 bases at J, with 12 bases in the middle. CDR3 residues: CASSPVSQSSGNTIYF. CDR3 DNA: TGTGCCAGCTCACCGGTGTCACAGAGCTCTGGAAACACCATATATTTT.

The gene calls are TRBV28 and TRBJ2-1; 12 bases line up with TRBD2. The germline V gene encodes CDR1 MDHEN and CDR2 SYDVKM. The CDR3 is made up of 16 amino acids. V shed 2 bases and J 6 bases; nucleotides not matched to a gene: 5. For the CDR3, the DNA is TGTGCCAGCAGTTTACATGGGACTAGCGGGTTCAATGAGCAGTTCTTC. It specifies CASSLHGTSGFNEQFF.

The genes are TRBV5-1 and TRBJ2-2, with 12 bases lining up with TRBD2. The germline CDR1 and CDR2 sequences are SGHRS and YFSETQ. The CDR3 is 17 residues long. V was clipped by 3 bases and J by 6 bases; unmatched bases: 9. The CDR3 here is CASSSRTTSGSPGELFF. CDR3 nucleotides: TGCGCCAGCAGCTCCCGGACGACTAGCGGGAGTCCCGGGGAGCTGTTTTTT. The full variable domain, rest sourced from reference TRBV5-1 and TRBJ2-2, is KAGVTQTPRYLIKTRGQQVTLSCSPISGHRSVSWYQQTPGQGLQFLFEYFSETQRNKGNFPGRFSGRQFSNSRSEMNVSTLELGDSALYLCASSSRTTSGSPGELFFGEGSRLTVL.

In DNA, the CDR3 is TGTGCCAGCAGCGGACTGTTCTCCTACAATGAGCAGTTCTTC. The encoded protein is CASSGLFSYNEQFF. The J gene is TRBJ2-1, the V gene TRBV7-9; D may be TRBD2 (5 bases). The germline V gene encodes CDR1 SEHNR and CDR2 FQNEAQ (reference sequence). V was pared by 5 bases and J by 0 bases, with 8 bases between. This CDR3 is built from 14 residues.

Only one count was recorded for this clone. The chain is built from TRBV20-1 and TRBJ2-1, with D possibly being TRBD1 (5 bases). The CDR3 totals 10 residues. Germline V gene data show CDR1 as DFQATT and CDR2 as SNEGSKA (reference sequence). V shed 3 bases and J shed 9 bases, with 6 bases lying between them. CDR3 nucleotides: TGCAGTGCTAGCCAGGGTGAGCAGTTCTTC. Amino acids: CSASQGEQFF.

This clone came up once. The sample holds other DNA sequences that translate to the same CDR3. The chain links TRBV20-1 to TRBJ2-1; the D is unclear. Germline assignment: CDR1 DFQATT and CDR2 SNEGSKA (reference sequence). The ends were cut back, 4 bases at V and 3 bases at J, with 1 base in the middle. This CDR3 contains 10 residues. The CDR3 loop reads CSAIYNEQFF. For the CDR3, the DNA is TGCAGTGCTATCTACAATGAGCAGTTCTTC.

The chain has TRBV25-1 and TRBJ2-2; 11 bases map to TRBD1. Germline CDR1 and CDR2: MGHDK and SYGVNS. The CDR3 totals 16 residues. Germline trimming cut 3 bases from V and 5 bases from J; bases unmatched to any gene: 5. CDR3 region: CASSEYRDRGTGELFF. CDR3 nucleotide sequence: TGTGCCAGCAGTGAGTACCGGGACAGGGGGACCGGGGAGCTGTTTTTT.

CDR3 nucleotide sequence: TGTGCCAGCAGCCTACGCCCCTCGGGAGTCGTCAATGAGCAGTTCTTC. This codes for CASSLRPSGVVNEQFF. The V and J genes are TRBV7-2 and TRBJ2-1; D is possibly TRBD2 (6 bases). The V end was cut by 5 bases, the J end by 6 bases, with 20 bases between. Germline lookup yields CDR1 SGHTA and CDR2 FQGNSA. This CDR3 is built from 16 residues. The full variable domain, its missing parts supplied by reference TRBV7-2 and TRBJ2-1, is GAGVSQSPSNKVTEKGKDVELRCDPISGHTALYWYRQSLGQGLEFLIYFQGNSAPDKSGLPSDRFSAERTGGSVSTLTIQRTQQEDSAVYLCASSLRPSGVVNEQFFGPGTRLTVL.

This chain connects TRBV18 to TRBJ2-1; the match to TRBD1 covers 12 bases. The J segment lost 9 bases and the V segment lost 5 bases, leaving 5 bases of the junction unmatched. CDR3 size: 14 residues. In germline, CDR1 is KGHSH, CDR2 LQKENI. This CDR3 reads CASSSGTGGFEQFF. The CDR3, as DNA: TGTGCCAGCTCATCCGGGACAGGGGGCTTTGAGCAGTTCTTC.

This chain joins TRBV19 and TRBJ2-1, with D perhaps assigned TRBD1 or TRBD2 (5 bases each). Germline assignment: CDR1 LNHDA and CDR2 SQIVND (reference sequence). CDR3 length: 15 amino acids. V lost 5 bases, J lost 5 bases, and 16 bases lay in between. CDR3 loop: CASSLVGTLDNEQFF. DNA of the CDR3: TGTGCCAGTAGTCTGGTGGGGACCTTAGACAATGAGCAGTTCTTC. The entire variable domain, with the rest obtained from reference TRBV19 and TRBJ2-1, is as follows: DGGITQSPKYLFRKEGQNVTLSCEQNLNHDAMYWYRQDPGQGLRLIYYSQIVNDFQKGDIAEGYSVSREKKESFPLTVTSAQKNPTAFYLCASSLVGTLDNEQFFGPGTRLTVL.

Points on this clone: This sample also contains other DNA sequences that code for the same CDR3. This sequence joins TRBV20-1 and TRBJ2-3; no definite D call. CDR3 length: 11 residues. V dropped 1 base and J dropped 6 bases, with 5 bases sitting between them. From germline, CDR1 is DFQATT and CDR2 SNEGSKA (reference sequence). The CDR3 loop is CSARGMDTQYF. Here the CDR3 DNA reads TGCAGTGCTAGAGGGATGGATACGCAGTATTTT.

The chain combines TRBV5-1 with TRBJ1-2, with D uncertain. Germline V CDR1 and CDR2: SGHRS, YFSETQ. This CDR3 is 11 amino acids long. Trimming took off 4 bases at V and 3 bases at J, with 4 bases between the two ends. The DNA for the CDR3 is TGCGCCAGCAGCAGAGACTATGGCTACACCTTC. Protein sequence: CASSRDYGYTF.

This chain connects TRBV2 to TRBJ2-1; 8 nucleotides align to TRBD2. V lost 5 bases to trimming and J lost 7 bases; unmatched junction nucleotides: 7. CDR1 and CDR2 (germline): SNHLY, FYNNEI. The CDR3 has 14 residues. CDR3 amino acids: CASSPPGLGNEQFF. The CDR3 bases are TGTGCCAGCAGTCCGCCGGGACTAGGAAATGAGCAGTTCTTC.